Sequencing of this T cell receptor (beta chain) was carried out in a study of radiotherapy plus CTLA-4 blockade in lung cancer. Study-level findings and limits: Reportedly, early blood T cell clone dynamics best predicted response, with interferon-beta.

Using immunoSEQ multiplex PCR, the repertoire was profiled, and TCRdb retains in-frame clones only, with some absent. In the table there are roughly 68,000 clones, about 80% of which are singletons. This CDR3 spans 15 amino acids. Germline V lookup: CDR1 MNHEY, CDR2 SVGAGI. Unmatched junction bases numbered 7, after V lost 3 bases and J lost 8 bases. With respect to this clone: The antigen is unknown.

CTLA-4 blockade with ipilimumab, together with focal radiation, was given to patients with chemo-refractory metastatic non-small-cell lung cancer. The rearrangement uses TRBV6-5 and TRBJ2-1; 10 nucleotides align to TRBD1. Sample: peripheral blood, taken from a patient treated with radiotherapy plus ipilimumab. The source of this sequence is a human donor with non-small cell lung cancer who had a complete response to radiotherapy plus ipilimumab. In DNA, the CDR3 is TGTGCCAGCAGTTATGGGACAGGGGTCTGGGATGAGCAGTTCTTC. Protein: CASSYGTGVWDEQFF.